The rows below give T cell receptor beta chains drawn from one sample of a study of regulatory T cells in long-lasting Graves disease. MiXCR, run by TCRdb on the multiplex PCR reads, gives a single entry per CDR3 protein. The data hold a few hundred thousand distinct CDR3 sequences, with roughly 24% observed a single time. The specimen was peripheral blood mononuclear cells (PBMCs), collected when the disease was refractory, from a patient treated with antithyroid drugs. The receptor set was obtained from a woman aged 40 to 55 with Graves disease. Each CDR3 is given with its conserved first and last residue. D genes are given only for firm matches. For some rows the clone size is stated as once, few or many, or as a class when expanded; others skip it.

TGCAGTGCTAGGGGCTCTCCGGGGGAGGAAGCTTTCTTT CSARGSPGEEAFF TRBJ1-1 TRBV20-1 many NA
TGTGCCAGCAGTTCAGGGACTAGCGGTGTAGAGACCCAGTACTTC CASSSGTSGVETQYF TRBJ2-5 TRBV6-2/TRBV6-3 NA TRBD2
TGTGCCAGCAGCGTAGATCCAGCGGACTCCTACGAGCAGTACTTC CASSVDPADSYEQYF TRBJ2-7 TRBV9 few NA
TGTGCCAGCAGCGTTAGCGGGGATGCAAATACGCAGTATTTT CASSVSGDANTQYF TRBJ2-3 TRBV9 NA TRBD2
TGTGCCAGCAGCCCTGGGACTTCACTCCCCCCTTATGGCTACACCTTC CASSPGTSLPPYGYTF TRBJ1-2 TRBV7-9 NA NA
TGTGCCAGCAGTTTTCGGGGACTAGCGGGTGGTTTGCAGTACTTC CASSFRGLAGGLQYF TRBJ2-7 TRBV28 few TRBD2
TGTGCCAGCAGCCTAACGGTGTGGACAAACTCCTACGAGCAGTACTTC CASSLTVWTNSYEQYF TRBJ2-7 TRBV14 many NA
TGTGCCAGCAGTTTAACAGAGGCGGGAGCGGCCTATTTT CASSLTEAGAAYF TRBJ2-3 TRBV27 NA TRBD2
TGTGCCAGCAGCTCCCTCTGGGGGCAGATCGGCTACACCTTC CASSSLWGQIGYTF TRBJ1-2 TRBV7-9 few NA
TGTGCCAGCAGGAGGACCTCTGGAAACACCATATATTTT CASRRTSGNTIYF TRBJ1-3 TRBV2 NA NA
TGTGCCAGCAGTTCCGGGGGAAACTCCTACGAGCAGTACTTC CASSSGGNSYEQYF TRBJ2-7 TRBV6-2/TRBV6-3 few NA
TGTGCCAGCGGTTTGGGGTGGTTTCAGGTCCCATTGAACACTGAAGCTTTCTTT CASGLGWFQVPLNTEAFF TRBJ1-1 TRBV6-5 many NA
TGTGCCAGCAGCCGCGGTCCGGAGACCCAGTACTTC CASSRGPETQYF TRBJ2-5 TRBV7-2 many NA
TGTGCCAGCAGTAAACAGGGGGCGCTAGGAAACATTCAGTACTTC CASSKQGALGNIQYF TRBJ2-4 TRBV28 NA TRBD1
TGTGCCAGCAGCCCCTGGGCGGGAACACACTACGAGCAGTACTTC CASSPWAGTHYEQYF TRBJ2-7 TRBV11-2 many NA
TGCAGTGCTAGAGGACAGGGCCGATTTTTTAGCAATCAGCCCCAGCATTTT CSARGQGRFFSNQPQHF TRBJ1-5 TRBV20-1 NA TRBD1
TGCAGTGCTACACGACAGAGCCGGGAGACCCAGTACTTC CSATRQSRETQYF TRBJ2-5 TRBV20-1 many NA
TGTGCCACCAGCAGAGCACGGGGATCAACTAATGAAAAACTGTTTTTT CATSRARGSTNEKLFF TRBJ1-4 TRBV15 few NA
TGTGCCAGCAGCTTCCATAAGGGGCAGACAACTAATGAAAAACTGTTTTTT CASSFHKGQTTNEKLFF TRBJ1-4 TRBV7-9 few NA
TGCGCCAGCAGCCAAGTTTTGGATCAGCCCCAGCATTTT CASSQVLDQPQHF TRBJ1-5 TRBV4-1 NA NA
TGTGCCAGCAATCTAGCGAACACCGGGGAGCTGTTTTTT CASNLANTGELFF TRBJ2-2 TRBV2 many NA
TGTGCCATCAGTGAGGGTGGGGTGACTGAAGCTTTCTTT CAISEGGVTEAFF TRBJ1-1 TRBV10-3 NA NA
TGTGCCAGCAGCTTAGGGGCACGATTTTCAGAGACCCAGTACTTC CASSLGARFSETQYF TRBJ2-5 TRBV11-2 many NA
TGTGCCAGCAGCTTGGATCTAGCCATCACAGATACGCAGTATTTT CASSLDLAITDTQYF TRBJ2-3 TRBV5-5 once NA
TGTGCCAGCAGCTACGGGACGGCGAGCTACGAGCAGTACTTC CASSYGTASYEQYF TRBJ2-7 TRBV5-4 NA NA
TGCAGTGCCGACGATCCCCAAGAGACCCAGTACTTC CSADDPQETQYF TRBJ2-5 TRBV20-1 NA NA
TGCGCCAGCAGTGAGACGACAGCCGTGGTCGAGCAGTACTTC CASSETTAVVEQYF TRBJ2-7 TRBV10-2 many NA
TGTGCCAGCAGCTATCCCAGGGAGATGGGAGAGACCCAGTACTTC CASSYPREMGETQYF TRBJ2-5 TRBV28 many NA
TGTGCCAGCAAACGATTACCGGGACTAGCGGGAGAAGAGACCCAGTACTTC CASKRLPGLAGEETQYF TRBJ2-5 TRBV6-1 many TRBD2
TGCAGCGTGGTAGGACTAGCGGGAGCGGGGGACAAGCAGTACTTC CSVVGLAGAGDKQYF TRBJ2-7 TRBV29-1 many TRBD2
TGTGCCAGCAGCTTCGATAGCGGGATATGGAATGAGCAGTTCTTC CASSFDSGIWNEQFF TRBJ2-1 TRBV11-1 NA TRBD2
TGTGCCAGCAGTTTATGGGCGCGCACAGATACGCAGTATTTT CASSLWARTDTQYF TRBJ2-3 TRBV28 NA NA
TGTGCCACCAGCAGAGGGACTAGCGGGAGGTCGAGCTCCTACAATGAGCAGTTCTTC CATSRGTSGRSSSYNEQFF TRBJ2-1 TRBV15 few TRBD2
TGTGCCAGCTCAAATCGGGGACCACAGGGGGAGACCCAGTACTTC CASSNRGPQGETQYF TRBJ2-5 TRBV12-3/TRBV12-4 NA TRBD1
TGTGCCAGTTCACGAGGGAATGAGCAGTTCTTC CASSRGNEQFF TRBJ2-1 TRBV2 NA NA
TGTGCCAGCTCGAGTACGACCTACGAGCAGTACTTC CASSSTTYEQYF TRBJ2-7 TRBV28 few NA
TGTGCCAGCAGTTTCTCCGGGACATCAGGGGACCCAGATACGCAGTATTTT CASSFSGTSGDPDTQYF TRBJ2-3 TRBV28 NA NA
TGTGCCAGCAGCTTTCTTATGGGACTGGGGAGTGAAAAACTGTTTTTT CASSFLMGLGSEKLFF TRBJ1-4 TRBV7-8 many NA
TGTGCCAGCGCCAAAATCAACGAGCAGTACTTC CASAKINEQYF TRBJ2-7 TRBV27 few NA
TGTGCCAGCAGTTTGGCTAGCGGGAGGGCCTGGCAGTACTTC CASSLASGRAWQYF TRBJ2-7 TRBV28 many TRBD2
TGTGCCAGCAGTCTCCTACGGACGGGACAGTCGTTTCACCTCCACTTT CASSLLRTGQSFHLHF TRBJ1-6 TRBV28 NA TRBD1
TGCAGCGTGGGACAGGGGACTGAAGCTTTCTTT CSVGQGTEAFF TRBJ1-1 TRBV29-1 many TRBD1
TGTGCCAGCAGGCCACTAGCGGGAGGGTTGGATACGCAGTATTTT CASRPLAGGLDTQYF TRBJ2-3 TRBV7-3 NA TRBD2
TGTGCCAGCAGTTTCACCCCAGGGGACGAGCAGTACTTC CASSFTPGDEQYF TRBJ2-7 TRBV12-3/TRBV12-4 many NA
TGTGCCAGCAGTTTTGGGGGGGCAGTCCGGTCCTATGGCTACACCTTC CASSFGGAVRSYGYTF TRBJ1-2 TRBV28 many NA